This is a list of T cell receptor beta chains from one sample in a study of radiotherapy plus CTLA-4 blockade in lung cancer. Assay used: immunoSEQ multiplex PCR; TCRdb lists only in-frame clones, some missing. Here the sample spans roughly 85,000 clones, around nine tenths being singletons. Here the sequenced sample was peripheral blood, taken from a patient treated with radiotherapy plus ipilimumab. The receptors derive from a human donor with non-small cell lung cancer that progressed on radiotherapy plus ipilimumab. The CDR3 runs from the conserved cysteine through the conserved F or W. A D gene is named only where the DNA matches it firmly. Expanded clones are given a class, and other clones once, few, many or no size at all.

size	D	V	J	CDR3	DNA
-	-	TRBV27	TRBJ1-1	CASSTIGVAFF	TGTGCCAGCAGTACAATAGGGGTAGCTTTCTTT
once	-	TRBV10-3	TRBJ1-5	CAISVSSWDQPQHF	TGTGCCATCAGTGTATCATCTTGGGATCAGCCCCAGCATTTT
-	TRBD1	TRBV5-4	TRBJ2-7	CASSLGQGVYEQYF	TGTGCCAGCAGCTTGGGACAGGGGGTCTACGAGCAGTACTTC
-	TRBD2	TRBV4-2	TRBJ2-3	CASSTGLAGATDTQYF	TGTGCCAGCAGCACTGGACTAGCGGGGGCCACAGATACGCAGTATTTT
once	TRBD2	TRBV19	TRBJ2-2	CASTALATSGYRTGELFF	TGTGCCAGTACTGCCCTGGCCACTAGCGGGTACCGCACCGGGGAGCTGTTTTTT
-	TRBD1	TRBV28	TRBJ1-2	CASTLQGENGYTF	TGTGCCAGCACCTTACAGGGGGAAAATGGCTACACCTTC
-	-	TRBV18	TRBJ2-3	CASSYYRADTQYF	TGTGCCAGCTCGTACTACAGGGCAGATACGCAGTATTTT
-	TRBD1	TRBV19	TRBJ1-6	CARTRDSDSPLHF	TGTGCCAGAACCCGGGACAGTGATTCACCCCTCCACTTT
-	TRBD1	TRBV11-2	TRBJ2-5	CASSYWDRGFETQYF	TGTGCCAGCAGCTATTGGGACAGGGGTTTCGAGACCCAGTACTTC
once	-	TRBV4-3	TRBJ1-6	CASSQPDNSPLHF	TGCGCCAGCAGCCAACCTGATAATTCACCCCTCCACTTT
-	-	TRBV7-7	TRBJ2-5	CASSLGTTVRETQYF	TGTGCTAGCAGCTTAGGGACAACGGTGAGAGAGACCCAGTACTTC
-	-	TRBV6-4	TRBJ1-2	CASSDNLGAGGYTF	TGTGCCAGCAGTGACAATCTCGGGGCGGGCGGCTACACCTTC
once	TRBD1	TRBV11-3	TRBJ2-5	CASSRIEQRDRGLETQYF	TGTGCCAGCAGCCGGATAGAGCAAAGAGACAGGGGACTGGAGACCCAGTACTTC
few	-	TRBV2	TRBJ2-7	CASRDRQTWDEQYF	TGTGCCAGCAGGGACCGGCAGACCTGGGACGAGCAGTACTTC
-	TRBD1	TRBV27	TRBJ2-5	CASSLTGGQETQYF	TGTGCCAGCAGTCTCACAGGGGGCCAAGAGACCCAGTACTTC
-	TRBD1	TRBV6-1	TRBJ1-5	CASSGTGIDQPQHF	TGTGCCAGCTCCGGGACAGGAATTGATCAGCCCCAGCATTTT
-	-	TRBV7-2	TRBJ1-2	CASSLVVGGGAYGYTF	TGTGCCAGCAGCTTAGTCGTAGGAGGGGGGGCTTATGGCTACACCTTC
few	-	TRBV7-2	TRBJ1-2	CASSLGAGEYGYTF	TGTGCCAGCAGCTTAGGAGCAGGGGAATATGGCTACACCTTC
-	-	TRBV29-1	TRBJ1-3	CSVVKEWGNTIYF	TGCAGCGTTGTCAAGGAGTGGGGAAACACCATATATTTT
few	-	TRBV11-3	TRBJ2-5	CASSPTPSETQYF	TGTGCCAGCAGCCCCACCCCGTCCGAGACCCAGTACTTC
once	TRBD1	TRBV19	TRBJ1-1	CASTPQGTGVEAFF	TGTGCCAGTACACCTCAGGGGACAGGAGTTGAAGCTTTCTTT
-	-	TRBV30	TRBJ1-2	CAWSVQRGRAF	TGTGCCTGGAGTGTACAGCGTGGTCGAGCCTTC
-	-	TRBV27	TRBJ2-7	CASSSRPAIYEQYF	TGTGCCAGCAGTTCGCGACCGGCAATATACGAGCAGTACTTC
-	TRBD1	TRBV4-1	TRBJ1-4	CASSQGTGRPNEKLFF	TGCGCCAGCAGCCAGGGGACAGGGCGCCCGAATGAAAAACTGTTTTTT
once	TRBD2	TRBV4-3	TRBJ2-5	CASSQGSTSGQETQYF	TGCGCCAGCAGCCAAGGCTCGACTAGCGGGCAAGAGACCCAGTACTTC
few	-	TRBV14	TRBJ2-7	CASSQEVQYTEEYF	TGTGCCAGCAGCCAAGAGGTCCAGTACACTGAGGAGTACTTC
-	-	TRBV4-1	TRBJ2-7	CASSQRAPYELRGYEQYF	TGCGCCAGCAGCCAAAGGGCACCGTACGAGCTAAGAGGTTACGAGCAGTACTTC
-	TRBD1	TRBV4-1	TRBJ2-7	CASSQRDRASYEQYF	TGCGCCAGCAGCCAACGGGACAGGGCTTCCTACGAGCAGTACTTC
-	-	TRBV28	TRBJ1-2	CASRTLGGAGGYTF	TGTGCCAGCAGGACCCTGGGTGGGGCAGGCGGCTACACCTTC
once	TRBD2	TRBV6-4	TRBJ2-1	CASSVIAGSVEQFF	TGTGCCAGCAGTGTCATAGCGGGTTCGGTCGAGCAGTTCTTC
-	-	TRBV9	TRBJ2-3	CASSVGTNPTDTQYF	TGTGCCAGCAGCGTAGGGACTAACCCCACAGATACGCAGTATTTT
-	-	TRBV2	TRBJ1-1	CASSTIPDIVNTEAFF	TGTGCCAGCAGCACAATCCCGGACATCGTGAACACTGAAGCTTTCTTT
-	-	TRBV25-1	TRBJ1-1	CASSDEKGLNTEAFF	TGTGCCAGCAGTGATGAGAAGGGGTTGAACACTGAAGCTTTCTTT
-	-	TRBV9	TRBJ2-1	CASSIHADYYNEQFF	TGTGCCAGCAGCATCCATGCTGATTACTACAATGAGCAGTTCTTC
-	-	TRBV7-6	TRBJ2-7	CASSLAGRGNFYEQYF	TGTGCCAGCAGCTTAGCGGGGCGGGGAAACTTCTACGAGCAGTACTTC
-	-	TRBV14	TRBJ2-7	CASSQDRGQAYEQYF	TGTGCCAGCAGCCAAGACAGGGGCCAGGCCTACGAGCAGTACTTC
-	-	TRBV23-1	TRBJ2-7	CASSQSSWRTTDYEQYF	TGCGCCAGCAGTCAATCGAGCTGGAGGACTACCGACTACGAGCAGTACTTC
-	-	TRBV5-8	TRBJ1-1	CASSRQSNTEAFF	TGTGCCAGCAGCCGACAGTCGAACACTGAAGCTTTCTTT
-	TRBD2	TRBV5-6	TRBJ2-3	CASSSGLATFTDTQYF	TGTGCCAGCAGCTCCGGACTAGCCACCTTCACAGATACGCAGTATTTT
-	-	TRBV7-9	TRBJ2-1	CASTLRPDRTSYNEQFF	TGTGCCAGCACCCTGAGGCCTGACAGGACCTCCTACAATGAGCAGTTCTTC
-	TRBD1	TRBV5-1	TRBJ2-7	CASSPGQDPSYEQYF	TGCGCCAGCAGCCCTGGACAGGACCCGTCCTACGAGCAGTACTTC
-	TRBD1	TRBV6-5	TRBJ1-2	CASSYEQGQGYTF	TGTGCCAGCAGTTACGAACAGGGGCAGGGCTACACCTTC
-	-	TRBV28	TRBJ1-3	CASRRGGGSGGNTIYF	TGTGCCAGCAGGCGCGGGGGGGGCTCCGGCGGAAACACCATATATTTT
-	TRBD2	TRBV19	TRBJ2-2	CASSIDLGLAGVGLTFGELFF	TGTGCCAGTAGTATAGATTTGGGACTAGCGGGAGTAGGTCTAACTTTCGGGGAGCTGTTTTTT
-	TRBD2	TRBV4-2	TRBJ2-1	CASSQGVPGLAGPRDEQFF	TGTGCCAGCAGCCAAGGCGTACCGGGACTAGCGGGCCCTAGGGATGAGCAGTTCTTC
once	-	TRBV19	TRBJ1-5	CASRWRGGLNQPQHF	TGTGCCAGTAGGTGGAGAGGGGGTCTTAATCAGCCCCAGCATTTT
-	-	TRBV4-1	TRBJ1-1	CASSQDRLSNTEAFF	TGCGCCAGCAGCCAGGACAGATTATCGAACACTGAAGCTTTCTTT